There are many counts of the clone carrying this TCR beta chain. What was amplified from RNA transcripts were TCR beta CDR3 regions. HTBI primers were employed in a first-round RT-PCR of the TCR CDR3. TCRdb re-called the multiplex PCR reads through MiXCR, storing one row per CDR3 protein. The table has about 210,000 distinct CDR3 sequences, approximately 17% seen once; the top ten hold around 50%. The entry originates in a study of T cells in Graves' hyperthyroidism and ophthalmopathy. The CDR3 covers 13 residues. Germline V gives CDR1 KGHSH, CDR2 LQKENI. The germline V and J ends were trimmed by 10 bases and 4 bases, with 16 bases remaining between them.

Sequencing was done on a sample of blood. V is TRBV18 and J is TRBJ1-1; no reliable D call. The sequence was collected from a man aged 50-60 years with Graves' hyperthyroidism. CDR3 coding DNA: TGTGCCATGAGAGAGACCGTGCTCACTGAAGCTTTCTTT. Encoded protein: CAMRETVLTEAFF.